This passage covers 3 T cell receptor beta chains from one sample sequenced in a study of cytotoxic CD8 clonotypes in ibrutinib-treated CLL. Profiled with immunoSEQ multiplex PCR; TCRdb holds only in-frame clones, not every one. The sample carries about 76,000 clones, roughly 80% recorded once. The material was PBMCs, obtained after 24 months of ibrutinib treatment. These receptors originate from a human donor with chronic lymphocytic leukemia.

The chain combines TRBV29-1 with TRBJ2-3; D is perhaps TRBD1 (5 bases). V was pared by 5 bases and J by 2 bases, with 8 bases between. The CDR3 has 12 residues. In germline, CDR1 is SQVTM, CDR2 ANQGSEA. CDR3 protein: CSVRGLTDTQYF. CDR3 nucleotides: TGCAGCGTTAGGGGCCTCACAGATACGCAGTATTTT.

The chain is built from TRBV19 and TRBJ2-1; 15 nucleotides agree with TRBD2. The CDR3 contains 19 residues. Germline CDR1 is LNHDA and CDR2 is SQIVND (reference sequence). Trimming at V came to 9 bases and at J to 0 bases, leaving 12 bases not matched to a gene. In DNA form, the CDR3 reads TGTGCCAGCCGATCCGCGGGACTAGCGGGAGGCCTCTCCTACAATGAGCAGTTCTTC. Translating it yields CASRSAGLAGGLSYNEQFF.

This chain links TRBV6-6 with TRBJ2-3; 8 nucleotides align to TRBD1. Germline V gene data show CDR1 as MNHNY and CDR2 as SVGAGI (reference sequence). The CDR3 is 14 amino acids. Trimming cost V 6 bases and J 1 base; bases outside gene matches: 3. The CDR3 DNA follows: TGTGCCAGCAGAGACAGGGGTCGCACAGATACGCAGTATTTT. Protein sequence: CASRDRGRTDTQYF.